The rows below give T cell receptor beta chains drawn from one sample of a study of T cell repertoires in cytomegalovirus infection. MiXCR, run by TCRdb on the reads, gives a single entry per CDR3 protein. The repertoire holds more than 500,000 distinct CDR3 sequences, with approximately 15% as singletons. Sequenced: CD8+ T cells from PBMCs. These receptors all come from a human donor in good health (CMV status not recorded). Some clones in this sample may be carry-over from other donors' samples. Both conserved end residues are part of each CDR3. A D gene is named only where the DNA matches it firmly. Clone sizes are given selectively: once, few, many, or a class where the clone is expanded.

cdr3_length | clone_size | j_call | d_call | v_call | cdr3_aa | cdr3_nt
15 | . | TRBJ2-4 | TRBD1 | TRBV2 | CASSGTGHAKNIQYF | TGTGCCAGCAGTGGGACAGGGCACGCCAAAAACATTCAGTACTTC
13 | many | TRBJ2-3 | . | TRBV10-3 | CAIRPTSTDTQYF | TGTGCCATCAGGCCTACATCCACAGATACGCAGTATTTT
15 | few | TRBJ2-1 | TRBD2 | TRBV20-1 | CSARDREGSYNEQFF | TGCAGTGCTAGAGATAGGGAGGGCTCCTACAATGAGCAGTTCTTC
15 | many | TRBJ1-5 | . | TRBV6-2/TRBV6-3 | CASSYSEYSNQPQHF | TGTGCCAGCAGTTACTCGGAGTATAGCAATCAGCCCCAGCATTTT
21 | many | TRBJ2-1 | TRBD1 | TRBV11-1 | CASSPRGWDRGPPGQYNEQFF | TGTGCCAGCAGCCCCAGAGGTTGGGACAGGGGGCCCCCTGGCCAATACAATGAGCAGTTCTTC
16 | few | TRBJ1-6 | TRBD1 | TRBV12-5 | CASGRTRDRGNSPLHF | TGTGCTAGTGGCCGAACCCGGGACAGGGGTAATTCACCCCTCCACTTT
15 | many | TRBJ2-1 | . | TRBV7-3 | CASSPDSSSYNEQFF | TGTGCCAGCAGCCCCGACAGTTCCTCCTACAATGAGCAGTTCTTC
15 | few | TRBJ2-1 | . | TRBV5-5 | CASSPWGQIRNEQFF | TGTGCCAGCAGCCCCTGGGGACAAATCCGAAATGAGCAGTTCTTC
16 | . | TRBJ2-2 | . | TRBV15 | CATSSRDGTNTGELFF | TGTGCCACCAGCAGCCGGGACGGGACGAACACCGGGGAGCTGTTTTTT
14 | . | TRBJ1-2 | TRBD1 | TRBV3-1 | CASTPGGLDYGYTF | TGTGCCAGCACCCCAGGGGGGCTGGACTATGGCTACACCTTC
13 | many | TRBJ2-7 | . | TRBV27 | CASSFRGFHEQYF | TGTGCCAGCAGTTTCAGGGGCTTTCACGAGCAGTACTTC
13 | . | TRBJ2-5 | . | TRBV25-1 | CASTIGGGETQYF | TGTGCCAGCACTATAGGGGGTGGGGAGACCCAGTACTTC
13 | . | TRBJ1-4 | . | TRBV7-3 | CASSLVLGEKLFF | TGTGCCAGCAGCTTAGTCTTGGGTGAAAAACTGTTTTTT
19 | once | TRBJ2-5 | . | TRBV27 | CASSFHPFRGAEGQETQYF | TGTGCCAGCAGTTTCCACCCTTTTCGGGGCGCTGAGGGCCAAGAGACCCAGTACTTC
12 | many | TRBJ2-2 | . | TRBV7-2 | CASSRGNGELFF | TGTGCCAGCAGCCGGGGGAACGGGGAGCTGTTTTTT
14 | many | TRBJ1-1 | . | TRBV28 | CASSLSVGGTEAFF | TGTGCCAGCAGTTTATCGGTCGGGGGCACTGAAGCTTTCTTT
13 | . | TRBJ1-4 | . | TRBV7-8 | CASSSRVDEKLFF | TGTGCCAGCAGCTCTAGAGTGGACGAAAAACTGTTTTTT
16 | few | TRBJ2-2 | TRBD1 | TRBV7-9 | CASSPSTGPNTGELFF | TGTGCCAGCAGCCCCTCGACAGGGCCAAACACCGGGGAGCTGTTTTTT
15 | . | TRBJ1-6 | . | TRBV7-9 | CASSLVEPYNSPLHF | TGTGCCAGCAGCTTAGTGGAACCCTATAATTCACCCCTCCACTTT
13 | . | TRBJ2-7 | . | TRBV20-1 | CSARGGSQYEQYF | TGCAGTGCTAGAGGGGGCAGTCAATACGAGCAGTACTTC
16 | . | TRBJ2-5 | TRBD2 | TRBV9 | CASSVGTSGLEETQYF | TGTGCCAGCAGCGTAGGAACTAGCGGGCTTGAAGAGACCCAGTACTTC
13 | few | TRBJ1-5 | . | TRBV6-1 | CASSPLDGQPQHF | TGTGCCAGCAGTCCCTTGGATGGTCAGCCCCAGCATTTT
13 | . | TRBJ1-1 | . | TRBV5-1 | CASSLALGSEAFF | TGCGCCAGCAGCTTGGCTTTAGGGTCTGAAGCTTTCTTT
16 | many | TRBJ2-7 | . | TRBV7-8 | CASNLLGGTHSLEQYF | TGTGCCAGCAACCTCTTAGGCGGGACGCACTCCCTCGAGCAGTACTTC
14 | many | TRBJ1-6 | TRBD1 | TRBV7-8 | CASTRDRDNSPLHF | TGTGCCAGCACCCGTGACAGGGATAATTCACCCCTCCACTTT
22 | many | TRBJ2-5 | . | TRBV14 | CASSPQGGKDRVVGGPSETQYF | TGTGCCAGCAGCCCCCAGGGAGGGAAGGACAGGGTCGTCGGAGGGCCTTCGGAGACCCAGTACTTC
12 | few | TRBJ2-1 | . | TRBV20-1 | CSARDWGNEQFF | TGCAGTGCTAGAGATTGGGGGAATGAGCAGTTCTTC
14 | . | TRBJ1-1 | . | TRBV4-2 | CASSPLVGNTEAFF | TGTGCCAGCAGCCCCCTCGTGGGGAACACTGAAGCTTTCTTT
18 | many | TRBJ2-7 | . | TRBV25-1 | CASSEFAVIRGVVDEQYF | TGTGCCAGCAGTGAATTCGCCGTTATCCGGGGCGTGGTAGACGAGCAGTACTTC
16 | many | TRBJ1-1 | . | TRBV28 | CASSFVLRALNTEAFF | TGTGCCAGCAGTTTCGTTCTGAGGGCCTTGAACACTGAAGCTTTCTTT
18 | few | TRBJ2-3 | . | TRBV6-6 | CASSYAIGEASGTDTQYF | TGTGCCAGCAGTTACGCCATAGGGGAGGCTAGCGGCACAGATACGCAGTATTTT
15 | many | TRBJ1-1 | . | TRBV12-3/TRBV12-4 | CASSLGGRSNTEAFF | TGTGCCAGCAGTTTGGGGGGACGGTCGAACACTGAAGCTTTCTTT
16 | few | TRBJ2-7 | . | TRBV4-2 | CASSQEQGLSSYEQYF | TGTGCCAGCAGCCAAGAACAGGGACTATCTTCCTACGAGCAGTACTTC
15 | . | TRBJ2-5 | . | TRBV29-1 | CSANPIIAGKETQYF | TGCAGCGCCAACCCCATTATCGCGGGGAAAGAGACCCAGTACTTC
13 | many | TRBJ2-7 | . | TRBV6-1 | CASSQGQEDEQYF | TGTGCCAGCAGCCAAGGGCAGGAGGACGAGCAGTACTTC
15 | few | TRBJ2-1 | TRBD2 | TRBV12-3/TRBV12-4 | CATSGGGSSYNEQFF | TGTGCCACCTCGGGCGGGGGGAGCTCCTACAATGAGCAGTTCTTC
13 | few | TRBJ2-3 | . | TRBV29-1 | CSSEGGSTDTQYF | TGCAGCAGTGAGGGGGGGTCCACAGATACGCAGTATTTT
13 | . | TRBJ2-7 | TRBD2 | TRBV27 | CASSIAGPYEQYF | TGTGCCAGCAGTATAGCGGGGCCCTACGAGCAGTACTTC
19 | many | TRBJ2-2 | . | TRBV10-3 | CATLGQYLSNRRGTGELFF | TGTGCCACCCTGGGGCAGTACCTTAGTAATAGGCGAGGCACCGGGGAGCTGTTTTTT